This passage covers 20 T cell receptor beta chains from one sample sequenced in a study of long-term antiretroviral therapy in people with HIV. It was version v3.0 of the immunoSEQ assay that was run at survey level. The table came from immunoSEQ multiplex PCR; TCRdb's copy has only in-frame clones and leaves some out. The table lists around 4,400 clones, 88% of them singletons. Sequences were derived from unsorted PBMCs, sampled 1.3 years after starting antiretroviral therapy. The receptors were sampled from a woman in her forties or fifties with HIV.

This rearrangement joins TRBV6-5 to TRBJ2-4, with 9 bases fitting TRBD1. Looked up from germline, CDR1 is MNHEY and CDR2 is SVGAGI. The CDR3 has 13 amino acids. The V and J ends lost 6 bases and 6 bases, in that order; junction bases with no gene match: 3. CDR3 coding DNA: TGTGCCAGCAGCCGACAGGGGGTAAACATTCAGTACTTC. Protein: CASSRQGVNIQYF.

This clone was found once. The junction does not match germline at one end; this may be a read error. This chain connects TRBV27 to TRBJ2-1, with D tentatively TRBD1 or TRBD2 (5 bases each). Per the germline V gene, CDR1 is MNHEY and CDR2 is SMNVEV (reference sequence). The CDR3 spans 15 residues. This chain's CDR3 is CASRIPGRSFNEQFF. CDR3 bases: TGTGCCAGCAGGATTCCGGGACGGTCCTTCAATGAGCAGTTCTTC.

This chain uses TRBV7-5 with TRBJ2-7. TRBV7-5 is reported as a pseudogene. This CDR3 is 13 amino acids long. The CDR3 loop is CVRSLASPYEQYV. In nucleotides, the CDR3 is TGTGTCAGAAGCTTAGCCAGCCCCTACGAGCAGTACGTC.

The CDR3 is CASSYFQGGQPQHF. The DNA for the CDR3 is TGTGCCAGCAGTTACTTCCAAGGTGGGCAGCCCCAGCATTTT. The genes are TRBV6-6 and TRBJ1-5; D is unresolved. Germline CDR1 MNHNY, CDR2 SVGAGI (reference sequence). The length of the CDR3 is 14 residues. Trimming took off 1 base at V and 7 bases at J, with 11 bases between the two ends.

The chain is built from TRBV2 and TRBJ1-6, with TRBD1 matching 7 bases. The germline CDR1 and CDR2 sequences are SNHLY and FYNNEI. The CDR3 has 13 amino acids. With 4 bases clipped from V and 9 bases from J, the junction kept 3 bases outside the gene matches. CDR3 in amino acids: CASSGQGASPLHF. The DNA of the CDR3 is TGTGCCAGCAGTGGACAGGGAGCTTCACCCCTCCACTTT.

This clone was recorded only once. This chain links TRBV5-1 with TRBJ1-1, with 7 bases that match TRBD1. The CDR3 is made up of 13 amino acids. CDR1 and CDR2 from the germline V gene are SGHRS and YFSETQ. The trim removed 5 bases at V and 11 bases at J, leaving 12 bases unmatched. The CDR3 sequence: CASSLSPGTDAFF. As DNA, the CDR3 is TGCGCCAGCAGTCTCTCTCCCGGGACAGACGCTTTCTTT.

This chain joins TRBV19 and TRBJ1-2; maybe TRBD1 (6 bases). The germline CDR1 and CDR2 sequences are LNHDA and SQIVND (reference sequence). V was trimmed by 3 bases and J by 3 bases, leaving 11 bases between them. The length of the CDR3 is 14 residues. CDR3 in amino acids: CASSMGGGDYGYTF. CDR3 DNA sequence: TGTGCCAGTAGTATGGGAGGGGGAGACTATGGCTACACCTTC.

The chain couples TRBV29-1 to TRBJ1-3, with 7 bases identical to TRBD1. V shed 7 bases, J shed 0 bases, and the junction held 3 bases outside the gene matches. Germline loops: CDR1 SQVTM, CDR2 ANQGSEA. This CDR3 is built from 13 residues. CDR3 amino acids: CSASGGSGNTIYF. The CDR3 nucleotides read TGCAGCGCCTCAGGGGGCTCTGGAAACACCATATATTTT. Using reference TRBV29-1 and TRBJ1-3 for the parts outside the CDR3, the full variable domain is SAVISQKPSRDICQRGTSLTIQCQVDSQVTMMFWYRQQPGQSLTLIATANQGSEATYESGFVIDKFPISRPNLTFSTLTVSNMSPEDSSIYLCSASGGSGNTIYFGEGSWLTVV.

The chain couples TRBV9 to TRBJ1-3, with D possibly matching TRBD1 (6 bases). Germline CDR1 and CDR2: SGDLS and YYNGEE. The ends were cut back, 4 bases at V and 2 bases at J, with 10 bases in the middle. The CDR3 runs 14 residues. CDR3 sequence (DNA): TGTGCCAGCAGCCCCAGGGGACCTGGAAACACCATATATTTT. Protein sequence: CASSPRGPGNTIYF.

This chain connects TRBV19 to TRBJ1-2; 11 bases fit TRBD1. This CDR3 contains 16 residues. Germline trimming cut 5 bases from V and 8 bases from J; bases unmatched to any gene: 13. Germline V gene lookup returns CDR1 LNHDA and CDR2 SQIVND (reference sequence). CDR3 nucleotides: TGTGCCAGTAGTCCCAAGGGACAGGGGGGGGTCTACGGCTACACCTTC. Translation gives CASSPKGQGGVYGYTF.

The gene calls are TRBV14 and TRBJ1-2; maybe TRBD1 (5 bases). Per the germline V gene, CDR1 is SGHDN and CDR2 is FVKESK. CDR3 length: 15 residues. V lost 3 bases to trimming and J lost 3 bases, with 14 bases between them. CDR3 nucleotide sequence: TGTGCCAGCAGCCAGGAGGGGACGTACCACTATGGCTACACCTTC. The encoded protein is CASSQEGTYHYGYTF.

This sequence joins TRBV27 and TRBJ1-6; 9 nucleotides line up with TRBD1. V trimming: 6 bases; J trimming: 8 bases; junction bases outside the gene matches: 2. The germline CDR1 and CDR2 sequences are MNHEY and SMNVEV (reference sequence). This CDR3 is 13 amino acids long. This CDR3 is CASRGTGYSPLHF. In nucleotides, the CDR3 is TGTGCCAGCAGAGGGACAGGGTATTCACCCCTCCACTTT.

The chain recombines TRBV7-3 with TRBJ2-2; D possibly uses TRBD1 or TRBD2 (5 bases each). Germline V CDR1 and CDR2: SGHTA, FQGTGA. The CDR3 is 14 amino acids. V lost 5 bases to trimming and J lost 11 bases, with 18 bases between them. Written as DNA, the CDR3 is TGTGCCAGCAGCCCAAAGGCTATTGGGGGAGAGCTGTTTTTT. Translating it yields CASSPKAIGGELFF. The full variable domain, completed using reference TRBV7-3 and TRBJ2-2, is GAGVSQTPSNKVTEKGKYVELRCDPISGHTALYWYRQSLGQGPEFLIYFQGTGAADDSGLPNDRFFAVRPEGSVSTLKIQRTERGDSAVYLCASSPKAIGGELFFGEGSRLTVL.

V is TRBV6-1 and J is TRBJ1-5; a possible D gene is TRBD1 (6 bases). CDR1 is MNHNS, CDR2 SASEGT, per germline. The CDR3 length is 13 residues. Trimming took off 7 bases at V and 2 bases at J, with 9 bases between the two ends. The DNA of the CDR3 is TGTGCCAGCACATCAGGGGGCAATCAGCCCCAGCATTTT. This translates into CASTSGGNQPQHF.

The gene calls are TRBV5-1 and TRBJ2-3; 9 bases align to TRBD2. CDR3 length equals 17 residues. In germline, CDR1 is SGHRS, CDR2 YFSETQ. The V segment lost 1 base and the J segment 1 base; nucleotides outside the gene matches: 7. The chain's CDR3 is CASSLRAGGQGTDTQYF. CDR3 DNA: TGCGCCAGCAGCTTGCGAGCGGGGGGCCAAGGCACAGATACGCAGTATTTT.

The V gene is TRBV12-5, the J gene TRBJ1-6; possibly TRBD1 for D (6 bases). The CDR3 totals 17 residues. V lost 2 bases, J lost 5 bases, and 16 bases lay in between. Germline loops: CDR1 LGHNT, CDR2 FRNRAP. The CDR3 region is CASGLPSSGDHNSPLHF. DNA of the CDR3: TGTGCTAGTGGTTTGCCGTCCTCAGGGGACCATAATTCACCCCTCCACTTT.

V is TRBV30 and J is TRBJ1-5; TRBD1 is a possible D gene (6 bases). V shed 2 bases and J shed 3 bases, with 11 bases lying between them. Per germline, CDR1 GTSNPN and CDR2 SVGIG (reference sequence). The CDR3 has 14 residues. The CDR3 here is CAWSYDRYNQPQHF. As DNA, the CDR3 is TGTGCCTGGAGTTACGACAGGTACAATCAGCCCCAGCATTTT.

V and J are TRBV6-6 and TRBJ1-3, with 7 bases that match TRBD1. The CDR3 extends over 15 amino acids. The germline V gene encodes CDR1 MNHNY and CDR2 SVGAGI (reference sequence). V lost 5 bases and J lost 4; bases outside the gene matches: 8. The CDR3 protein is CASSVDRVSGNTIYF. The CDR3 DNA is TGTGCCAGCAGTGTCGACAGGGTTTCGGGAAACACCATATATTTT.

The genes are TRBV7-9 and TRBJ2-7; the match to TRBD2 covers 8 bases. V trimming: 2 bases; J trimming: 5 bases; junction bases outside the gene matches: 14. Germline lookup yields CDR1 SEHNR and CDR2 FQNEAQ (reference sequence). This CDR3 contains 17 residues. CDR3 in DNA: TGTGCCAGCAGCTTATACGCCGGGGGGGGGTCGGTCCACGAGCAGTACTTC. Its translation is CASSLYAGGGSVHEQYF.

The chain carries TRBV15 and TRBJ1-5, with D possibly TRBD1 on 5 matching bases. The CDR3 has 15 amino acids. Trimming pared 5 bases from V and 7 bases from J, leaving 18 bases between. Germline V gives CDR1 LNHNV, CDR2 YYDKDF (reference sequence). Written as DNA, the CDR3 is TGTGCCACCAGCGCTTATGCGGCAGGGAGGCAGCCCCAGCATTTT. Translating it yields CATSAYAAGRQPQHF.